This T cell receptor beta chain was captured in a study of blood T cell repertoires in COVID-19. For the study at large: The analysed material was cDNA or gDNA that came from T cells, B-cell-depleted T cells, or PBMCs.

As processed by the authors: Reference gene primer amplification gave nucleated cell count estimates. The protocol was immunoSEQ multiplex PCR, while the TCRdb copy is restricted to in-frame clones and leaves out a portion. For V, J and clone size, that table is used; D and trimming come from the DNA. The sample has 130,000 or so clones, around 83% seen once; the top ten hold approximately 6.3%. CDR1 and CDR2 from the germline V gene are LGHNA and YSLEER. The CDR3 spans 16 residues. Trimming left V 3 bases short and J 3 bases short, with 18 bases between. The chain recombines TRBV4-3 with TRBJ2-7, with D perhaps TRBD1 (6 bases). Sequencing was done on a sample of peripheral blood. This sequence originates from a man older than 75 with active or convalescent COVID-19. As DNA, the CDR3 is TGCGCCAGCAGCCAGCGGACAGTCTCTCAGGGCTACGAGCAGTACTTC. It specifies CASSQRTVSQGYEQYF.